This TCR beta chain was documented in a study of cytomegalovirus exposure and HLA in healthy donors. As for the donors, each was a healthy bone marrow donor. With respect to this clone: The antigen remains undetermined.

V gave up 3 bases and J gave up 2 bases, with 5 bases separating them. In germline, CDR1 is SQVTM, CDR2 ANQGSEA. This CDR3 is 13 amino acids long. Study outcomes and limitations: According to the study, around 150 TCR beta chains were cytomegalovirus-associated. With high specificity and sensitivity, the classifier reportedly diagnosed cytomegalovirus status. Researchers reported in a later analysis that common viral pathogens appeared linked to several top clusters.

Both 60 Vbeta primers and 13 Jbeta primers went into the PCR. Libraries were prepared by immunoSEQ multiplex PCR; TCRdb keeps only in-frame clonotypes and omits some of them. The sample lists 150,000 to 200,000 clones, just under 80% occurring once. The source material was PBMCs. The clonotype was recovered from a woman in her forties or fifties in good health and CMV-seropositive. The J gene is TRBJ2-6, the V gene TRBV29-1; no firm D call. The CDR3 sequence is CSVERPGANVLTF. The CDR3 bases are TGCAGCGTTGAGCGTCCTGGGGCCAACGTCCTGACTTTC. The full variable domain, completed using reference TRBV29-1 and TRBJ2-6, is SAVISQKPSRDICQRGTSLTIQCQVDSQVTMMFWYRQQPGQSLTLIATANQGSEATYESGFVIDKFPISRPNLTFSTLTVSNMSPEDSSIYLCSVERPGANVLTFGAGSRLTVL.